This T cell receptor (beta chain) was identified during a study of regulatory T cells in long-lasting Graves disease. The sample's time point: newly diagnosed GD, antithyroid drugs for less than 3 months. Preparation of the TCR library used RNA extracted from PBMCs. Construction of TCR beta libraries relied on iRepertoire HTBI primers and on Arm-PCR targeting CDR3 regions. Each CDR3 protein is one row after TCRdb ran MiXCR on the multiplex PCR reads. Of more than 300,000 distinct CDR3 sequences detected, roughly 12% appear once; the ten largest clones hold about 20%. V was clipped by 7 bases and J by 2 bases, with 17 bases between them. CDR3 length equals 16 residues. On this clonotype itself: A read error is possible here, since a much larger clone lies one base away.

The same specimen was also included in a second study, on T cells in Graves' hyperthyroidism and ophthalmopathy. From that study: The definition of stable Graves' hyperthyroidism was no ophthalmopathy progression within 18 months. Patients were aged 18 to 65, had disease duration under 2 months, and had newly diagnosed hyperthyroidism. With the HTBI primer set, the TCR CDR3 went through a first round of RT-PCR.

The sequencing here drew on peripheral blood mononuclear cells (PBMCs), taken at new diagnosis, from a patient treated with antithyroid drugs. V and J are TRBV12-3 or TRBV12-4 and TRBJ2-2; D is uncertain. The clonotype was recovered from a young woman with Graves disease. The CDR3 DNA reads as TGTGCCAGCATCTTGCGGCTAACAGCCAACACCGGGGAGCTGTTTTTT. Amino acids: CASILRLTANTGELFF.